This TCR beta chain was sequenced for a study of OX40 agonist ivuxolimab in advanced cancers. With respect to the entire study: Ivuxolimab was a fully human IgG2 agonistic monoclonal antibody targeting the costimulatory receptor OX40 (CD134). The paper describes the monotherapy dose-escalation part (N ≈ 52 patients) of the phase I trial of ivuxolimab. Peripheral TCRbeta sequencing was intended to test whether TCR sequence diversity was altered and clonal T-cell expansion was caused by ivuxolimab. In the dose-escalation cohort, 75% to 85% of patients were male, and the mean age was roughly 60 years with a range of roughly 23 to 79. Patients were allowed to have had prior anti-PD-1, anti-PD-L1 or anti-CTLA-4 therapy, and approximately 40% of the dose-escalation patients had been treated with checkpoint inhibitors. Intravenous ivuxolimab was administered to patients every 2 weeks at six dose levels: 0.01, 0.1, 0.3, 1.5, 3 and 10 mg/kg. Of the approximately 54 dose-escalation patients, hepatocellular carcinoma was present in about 19, melanoma in around 15, renal cell carcinoma in 9 and head and neck cancer in 9. Three dose-escalation patients achieved partial responses, one with hepatocellular carcinoma and two with cutaneous melanoma. Study-wide findings and limitations: Partial responders in the 0.1-3.0 mg/kg groups had among the lowest normalized peripheral clonal expansion, especially among CD8+ T cells. The antigen specificity of the peripheral T cells that underwent clonal expansion was not determined. Low levels of normalized T-cell clonal expansion were also seen in some nonresponding patients. After ivuxolimab, more expanded clones were found on average in CD8+ T cells than in CD4+ T cells. At doses from 0.1 to 3.0 mg/kg, clonal expansion was seen in both CD4+ and CD8+ blood T cells between baseline and week 6.

For this clone: What antigen it recognizes has not been identified. Base qualities are not at hand, and no much larger clone is one base apart.

Genomic DNA was isolated from the sorted cells so that the TCRbeta CDR3 region could be sequenced. The immunoSEQ Assay was used for sequencing of TCRbeta CDR3 regions. Held by TCRdb, this immuneACCESS table contains in-frame sequences only and omits some clones. Under half of the omission traces to an unresolved V gene where checked; the cause of the rest is unknown. The sample table shows 55,000 to 80,000 clones, and 75% to 95% are seen once. The ten most abundant clones make up about 4.8% of the sample. Patients with autoimmune disease history or receiving systemic immunosuppression were excluded from the trial. Peripheral blood for TCR sequencing was drawn from every dose cohort at baseline, at cycle 4 day 1 and at cycle 7 day 1. The samples were taken from a phase I, first-in-human, multicenter, open-label dose-escalation trial of ivuxolimab. The trial enrolled adults with locally advanced or metastatic head and neck squamous cell, hepatocellular, melanoma or renal cell carcinoma. CD4+ and CD8+ T cells were sorted separately from peripheral blood before TCR sequencing.

V is reduced by 1 base and J by 3 bases, leaving a spacing of 7 bases between them. The CDR3 has 15 amino acids, counting the end cysteine and phenylalanine. Only the CDR3 portion is preserved as DNA: 45 bases, with reading frame beginning at the first base. CDR1 LNHDA and CDR2 SQIVND are derived from the germline V gene (reference sequence). Material: CD4+ or CD8+ T cells sorted from blood, obtained in a trial of the OX40 agonist ivuxolimab. The chain links TRBV19 with TRBJ2-6, with TRBD2 perhaps the D gene, on 5 matching bases. The sequence came from an adult with an advanced solid tumor such as melanoma, head and neck, liver or kidney cancer. This receptor carries the CDR3 CASSIGGNGANVLTF. The DNA sequence is given as TGTGCCAGTAGTATAGGAGGGAATGGGGCCAACGTCCTGACTTTC.